This T cell receptor beta chain is drawn from a study of T cell changes during pregnancy in multiple sclerosis. Trimming took 0 bases from V and 8 from J; bases not matched to a gene: 4. Germline lookup yields CDR1 SGHRS and CDR2 YFSETQ. The CDR3 runs 15 residues. The table came from immunoSEQ multiplex PCR; TCRdb's copy has only in-frame clones and leaves some out. Of over 50,000 clones listed, nearly 90% are singletons. This clone was recorded only once. V is TRBV5-1 and J is TRBJ1-4, with TRBD1 identical over 10 bases. Sequences were derived from peripheral blood, sampled in the first trimester of pregnancy. The sequence was collected from a female donor with multiple sclerosis, enrolled in a pregnancy study. Here the CDR3 reads CASSLAGTGVEKLFF. CDR3 sequence (DNA): TGCGCCAGCAGCTTGGCCGGGACAGGGGTCGAAAAACTGTTTTTT.